These T cell receptor beta chains were read from a single sample in a study of blood T cells in healthy people across ages. TCRdb used MiXCR to reprocess the 5' RACE reads, holding one entry per CDR3 protein. Among just under 900,000 distinct CDR3 sequences, around 30% were seen once, and the ten largest hold around 16%. Sequenced input: blood. These receptors came from an elderly woman in good health. Both conserved end residues are trimmed from each CDR3. Each record gives: clone size, V gene, CDR3 length, CDR3 protein. Each size is once, few, many, or a class for an expanded clone.

clone_size: once
v_call: TRBV7-2
cdr3_length: 11
cdr3_aa: AGSLTNREKLF

clone_size: many
v_call: TRBV5-1
cdr3_length: 16
cdr3_aa: ASSWGDRRTLEGDTQY

clone_size: many
v_call: TRBV30
cdr3_length: 10
cdr3_aa: ACWGGSYEQY

clone_size: many
v_call: TRBV20-1
cdr3_length: 13
cdr3_aa: SARPLAGGGETQY

clone_size: few
v_call: TRBV18
cdr3_length: 14
cdr3_aa: ASSPLSGTTLETQY

clone_size: few
v_call: TRBV18
cdr3_length: 13
cdr3_aa: ASSPPWGVTDTQY

clone_size: few
v_call: TRBV5-5
cdr3_length: 13
cdr3_aa: ASSSLRHSNSPLH

clone_size: few
v_call: TRBV6-6
cdr3_length: 12
cdr3_aa: ASSWGTTNEKLF

clone_size: many
v_call: TRBV12-3/TRBV12-4
cdr3_length: 11
cdr3_aa: ASSLAGSYGYT

clone_size: few
v_call: TRBV20-1
cdr3_length: 12
cdr3_aa: SARDWAGGEKLF

clone_size: many
v_call: TRBV11-2
cdr3_length: 12
cdr3_aa: ASSLSRGDTEAF

clone_size: few
v_call: TRBV7-2
cdr3_length: 13
cdr3_aa: ASSPRGGEGTEAF

clone_size: few
v_call: TRBV12-3/TRBV12-4
cdr3_length: 14
cdr3_aa: ASSLSWGGGQETQY